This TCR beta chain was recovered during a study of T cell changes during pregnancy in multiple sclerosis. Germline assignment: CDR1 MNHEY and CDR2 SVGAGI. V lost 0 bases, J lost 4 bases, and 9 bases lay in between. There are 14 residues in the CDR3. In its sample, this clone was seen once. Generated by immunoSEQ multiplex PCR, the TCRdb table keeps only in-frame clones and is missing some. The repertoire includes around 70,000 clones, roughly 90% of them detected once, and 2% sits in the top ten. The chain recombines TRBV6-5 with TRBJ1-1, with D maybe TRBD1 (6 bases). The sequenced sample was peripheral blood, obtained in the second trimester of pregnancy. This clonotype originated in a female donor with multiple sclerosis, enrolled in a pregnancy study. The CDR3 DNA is TGTGCCAGCAGTTACTCTCAGGGGATCACTGAAGCTTTCTTT. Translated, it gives CASSYSQGITEAFF.